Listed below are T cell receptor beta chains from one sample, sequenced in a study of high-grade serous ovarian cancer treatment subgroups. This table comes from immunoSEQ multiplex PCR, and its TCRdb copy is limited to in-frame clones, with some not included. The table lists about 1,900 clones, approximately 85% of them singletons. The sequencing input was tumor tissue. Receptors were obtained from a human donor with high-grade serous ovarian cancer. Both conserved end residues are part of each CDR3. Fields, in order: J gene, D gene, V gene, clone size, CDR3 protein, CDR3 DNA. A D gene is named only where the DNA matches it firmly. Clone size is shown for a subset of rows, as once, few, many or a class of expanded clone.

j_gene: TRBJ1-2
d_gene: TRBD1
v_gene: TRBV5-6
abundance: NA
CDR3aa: CASRQGQGALYGYTF
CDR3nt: TGTGCCAGCAGACAAGGACAGGGGGCTCTCTATGGCTACACCTTC

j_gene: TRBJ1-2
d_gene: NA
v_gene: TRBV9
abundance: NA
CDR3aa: CASSVARREDGYTF
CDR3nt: TGTGCCAGCAGCGTAGCGCGGAGGGAGGATGGCTACACCTTC

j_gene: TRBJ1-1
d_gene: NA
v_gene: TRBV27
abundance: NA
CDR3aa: CASSYPRRATGGAFF
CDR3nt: TGTGCCAGCAGTTACCCACGGAGGGCCACTGGGGGAGCTTTCTTT

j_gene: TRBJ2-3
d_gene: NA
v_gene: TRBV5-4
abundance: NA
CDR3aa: CASSVDGNTQYF
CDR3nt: TGTGCCAGCAGCGTGGACGGCAATACGCAGTATTTT

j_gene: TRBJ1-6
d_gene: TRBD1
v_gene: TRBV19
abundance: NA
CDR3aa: CASNKGQVYSPLHF
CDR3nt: TGTGCCAGTAACAAGGGACAGGTTTATTCACCCCTCCACTTT

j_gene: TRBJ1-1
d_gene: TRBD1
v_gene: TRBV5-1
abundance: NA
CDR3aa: CASSLAGTENTEAFF
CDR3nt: TGCGCCAGCAGCTTGGCCGGGACAGAGAACACTGAAGCTTTCTTT

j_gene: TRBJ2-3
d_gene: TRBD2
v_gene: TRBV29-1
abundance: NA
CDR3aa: CSVGGTSGGTDTQYF
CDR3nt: TGCAGCGTTGGAGGGACTAGCGGGGGCACAGATACGCAGTATTTT

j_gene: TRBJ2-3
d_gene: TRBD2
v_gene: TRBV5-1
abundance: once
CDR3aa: CASSTGASGGTDTQYF
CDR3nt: TGCGCCAGCAGCACAGGGGCTAGCGGGGGGACAGATACGCAGTATTTT

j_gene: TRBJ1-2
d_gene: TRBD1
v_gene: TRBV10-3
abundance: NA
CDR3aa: CAISFPRTGGPAPYGYTF
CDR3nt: TGTGCCATCAGTTTTCCACGGACAGGGGGACCAGCGCCCTATGGCTACACCTTC

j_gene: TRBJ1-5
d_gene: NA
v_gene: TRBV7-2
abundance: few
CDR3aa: CASSQGGSATQPQHF
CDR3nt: TGTGCCAGCAGCCAAGGGGGAAGTGCGACGCAGCCCCAGCATTTT

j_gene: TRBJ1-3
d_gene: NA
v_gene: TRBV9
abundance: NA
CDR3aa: CASSVEGPIRGYTIYF
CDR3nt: TGTGCCAGCAGCGTAGAAGGGCCCATTCGCGGATACACCATATATTTT

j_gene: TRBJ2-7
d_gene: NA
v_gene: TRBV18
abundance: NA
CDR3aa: CASSPSSYEQYF
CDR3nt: TGTGCCAGCTCACCAAGCTCCTACGAGCAGTACTTC

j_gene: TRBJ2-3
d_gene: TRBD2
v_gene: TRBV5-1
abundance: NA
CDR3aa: CASSLLGGAPDTQYF
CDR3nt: TGCGCCAGCAGCCTACTCGGGGGGGCCCCAGATACGCAGTATTTT

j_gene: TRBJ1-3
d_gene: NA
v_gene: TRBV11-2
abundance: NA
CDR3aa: CASSGARSGNTIYF
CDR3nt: TGTGCCAGCAGCGGTGCCCGCTCTGGAAACACCATATATTTT

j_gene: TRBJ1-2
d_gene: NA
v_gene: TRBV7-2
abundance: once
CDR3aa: CASSLASGDNYGYTF
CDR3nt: TGTGCCAGCAGCTTAGCGTCTGGCGATAACTATGGCTACACCTTC

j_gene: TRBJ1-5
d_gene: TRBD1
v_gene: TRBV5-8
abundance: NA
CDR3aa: CASSLSTGGHDLWKPQHF
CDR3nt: TGTGCCAGCAGCTTGTCGACAGGGGGCCATGATCTGTGGAAGCCCCAGCATTTT

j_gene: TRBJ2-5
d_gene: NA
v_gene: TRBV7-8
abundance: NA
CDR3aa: CASSPGAAPYQETQYF
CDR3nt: TGTGCCAGCAGCCCTGGGGCTGCGCCCTACCAAGAGACCCAGTACTTC

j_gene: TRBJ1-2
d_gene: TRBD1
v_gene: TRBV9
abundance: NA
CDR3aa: CASSVDPQGQGVRGYTF
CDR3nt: TGTGCCAGCAGCGTAGACCCCCAAGGACAGGGGGTAAGGGGCTACACCTTC

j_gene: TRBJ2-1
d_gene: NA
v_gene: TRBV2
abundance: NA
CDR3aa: CASSKLAKGSDEQFF
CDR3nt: TGTGCCAGCAGTAAGCTAGCTAAGGGGAGCGATGAGCAGTTCTTC

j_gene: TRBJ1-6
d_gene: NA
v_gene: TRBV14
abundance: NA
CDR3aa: CASSQWTIANSPLHF
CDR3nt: TGTGCCAGCAGCCAGTGGACAATCGCGAATTCACCCCTCCACTTT

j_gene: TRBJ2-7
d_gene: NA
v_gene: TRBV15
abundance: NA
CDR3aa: CATSRDKSSYEQYF
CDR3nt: TGTGCCACCAGCAGAGATAAAAGCTCCTACGAGCAGTACTTC

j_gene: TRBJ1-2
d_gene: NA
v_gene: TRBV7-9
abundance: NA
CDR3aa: CASSLRDALGYTF
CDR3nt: TGTGCCAGCAGCTTAAGGGACGCCCTCGGCTACACCTTC

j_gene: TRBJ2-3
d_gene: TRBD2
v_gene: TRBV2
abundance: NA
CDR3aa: CASSYGLDSTDTQYF
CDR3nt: TGTGCCAGCAGTTACGGACTAGATAGCACAGATACGCAGTATTTT

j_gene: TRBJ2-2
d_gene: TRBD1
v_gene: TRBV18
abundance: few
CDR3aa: CASESGTGITGELFF
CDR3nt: TGTGCCAGCGAGTCCGGGACAGGGATCACCGGGGAGCTGTTTTTT

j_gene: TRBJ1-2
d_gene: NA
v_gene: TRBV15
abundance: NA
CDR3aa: CATSPSRLGVNYGYTF
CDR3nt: TGTGCCACCTCTCCGAGCCGGTTGGGAGTTAACTATGGCTACACCTTC

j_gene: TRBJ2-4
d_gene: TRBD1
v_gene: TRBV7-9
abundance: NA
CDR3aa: CASSTYGTGQDIQYF
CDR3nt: TGTGCCAGCAGCACTTACGGGACAGGGCAAGACATTCAGTACTTC

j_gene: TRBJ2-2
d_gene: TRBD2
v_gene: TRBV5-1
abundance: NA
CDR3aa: CASSSRTSGGPNTGELFF
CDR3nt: TGCGCCAGCAGCTCCCGGACTAGCGGGGGACCGAACACCGGGGAGCTGTTTTTT